Shown below are 16 T cell receptor beta chains from a single sample sequenced in a study of T cell repertoires in cytomegalovirus infection. No antigen has been assigned to these receptors. Each CDR3 protein gets one entry after TCRdb re-called the reads with MiXCR. The sample yields 450,000 to 600,000 distinct CDR3 sequences, 25% to 35% seen once. The source material was cultured PBMCs, sampled from culture after CMV antigen stimulation. The receptors originated from a human donor in good health (CMV status not recorded). Some clones in this sample may be carry-over from other donors' samples.

Comment on this clonotype: The junction and the germline gene differ at one end; a read error may be behind it. The chain combines TRBV7-2 with TRBJ1-4; D gene unclear. CDR1 is SGHTA, CDR2 FQGNSA, per germline. There are 14 residues in the CDR3. CDR3 protein: CASSLDSRDEKMFF. The CDR3 nucleotides read TGTGCCAGCAGCTTAGATTCCAGAGATGAAAAAATGTTTTTT.

The table lists this clonotype with a few counts. The V gene is TRBV29-1, the J gene TRBJ1-1; TRBD1 is a possible D gene (6 bases). Trimming removed 7 bases at V and 4 bases at J, with 16 bases between. There are 13 residues in the CDR3. Germline lookup yields CDR1 SQVTM and CDR2 ANQGSEA. The CDR3 DNA sequence: TGCAGCGCATGCCAGGGGTTGGGCACTGAAGCTTTCTTT. Its translation: CSACQGLGTEAFF.

This clonotype turned up a few times. This chain uses TRBV6-1 with TRBJ2-3; 7 nucleotides agree with TRBD2. The CDR3 is made up of 16 amino acids. Germline V gives CDR1 MNHNS, CDR2 SASEGT. J gave up 6 bases and V 2 bases, and 11 bases lay outside the gene matches. In nucleotides, the CDR3 is TGTGCCAGCAGTGAATTCGGCGGGAGAAGAAGCGATACGCAGTATTTT. The encoded protein is CASSEFGGRRSDTQYF.

This clonotype was counted between two and nine times. The chain has TRBV28 and TRBJ2-5, with 10 bases lining up with TRBD2. This CDR3 has 17 amino acids. The trim removed 5 bases at V and 1 base at J, leaving 10 bases unmatched. Germline CDR1 MDHEN, CDR2 SYDVKM. In DNA form, the CDR3 reads TGTGCCAGCAGTCTAAGACCCAGCGGGAGGGCCCAAGAGACCCAGTACTTC. The encoded protein is CASSLRPSGRAQETQYF. The full variable domain, its missing parts supplied by reference TRBV28 and TRBJ2-5, is DVKVTQSSRYLVKRTGEKVFLECVQDMDHENMFWYRQDPGLGLRLIYFSYDVKMKEKGDIPEGYSVSREKKERFSLILESASTNQTSMYLCASSLRPSGRAQETQYFGPGTRLLVL.

In its sample, this clonotype was seen a few times. The CDR3 reads CASSLGGAEGYGYTF. The CDR3 nucleotides read TGTGCCAGCAGCTTAGGGGGGGCTGAGGGCTATGGCTACACCTTC. The chain links TRBV7-2 to TRBJ1-2, with TRBD1 as a possible D gene (6 bases). Trimming cost V 1 base and J 4 bases, with 13 bases left between them. This CDR3 has 15 amino acids. Looked up from germline, CDR1 is SGHTA and CDR2 is FQGNSA.

The gene calls are TRBV4-1 and TRBJ2-3; 9 bases agree with TRBD2. Trimming at V came to 0 bases and at J to 2 bases, leaving 9 bases not matched to a gene. Germline values: CDR1 MGHRA, CDR2 YSYEKL. The CDR3 has 18 residues. CDR3 sequence reads: CASSQDWGLAPNTDTQYF. As DNA, the CDR3 is TGCGCCAGCAGCCAAGATTGGGGACTAGCCCCTAACACAGATACGCAGTATTTT.

The sample holds a few counts of this clonotype. The chain combines TRBV12-3 or TRBV12-4 with TRBJ1-1; no clear D gene. This CDR3 has 15 residues. V lost 6 bases, J lost 5 bases, and 19 bases lay in between. Here the CDR3 reads CASSRTWTTQTEAFF. DNA for the CDR3: TGTGCCAGCAGCCGGACCTGGACTACCCAAACTGAAGCTTTCTTT.

The rearrangement uses TRBV5-4 and TRBJ1-2; a possible D gene is TRBD1 (6 bases). This CDR3 contains 17 residues. The ends were cut back, 0 bases at V and 5 bases at J, with 20 bases in the middle. The germline V gene has CDR1 SGHNT and CDR2 YYREEE (reference sequence). Here the CDR3 DNA reads TGTGCCAGCAGCTTGGGGGGACACAACATAGGCATTTATGGCTACACCTTC. As protein: CASSLGGHNIGIYGYTF.

This clonotype has more than one count but fewer than ten. The gene calls are TRBV7-2 and TRBJ2-1; the D call may be TRBD1 or TRBD2 (5 bases each). Germline V CDR1 and CDR2: SGHTA, FQGNSA. CDR3 size: 14 residues. Trimming shortened V by 6 bases and J by 9 bases, and 18 bases separated the two germline ends. CDR3 in DNA: TGTGCCAGCAGTCCGCAGTGGGCAGGGACTGAGCAGTTCTTC. Encoded protein: CASSPQWAGTEQFF.

The V gene is TRBV18, the J gene TRBJ2-7, with 10 bases identical to TRBD1. Germline CDR1 reads KGHSH; CDR2 reads LQKENI. Losses at the gene ends were 7 bases for V and 3 bases for J; bases not matched to a gene: 6. This CDR3 is 14 amino acids long. This CDR3 is CASCPGQGIYEQYF. The CDR3 DNA follows: TGTGCCAGCTGTCCGGGACAGGGGATCTACGAGCAGTACTTC.

This clonotype was detected a few times. The V gene is TRBV28, the J gene TRBJ2-7; either TRBD1 or TRBD2 may fit D (6 bases each). Trimming pared 5 bases from V and 7 bases from J, leaving 12 bases between. The CDR3 contains 12 residues. Germline assignment: CDR1 MDHEN and CDR2 SYDVKM. CDR3: CASSPTGREQYF. The CDR3 nucleotides read TGTGCCAGCAGTCCAACAGGGAGGGAGCAGTACTTC.

Remarks on this clonotype: A much bigger clone sits one base away, suggesting this may be a read error. The chain carries TRBV7-6 and TRBJ2-1; D uncertain. Looked up from germline, CDR1 is SGHVS and CDR2 is FNYEAQ. Trimming removed 5 bases from V and 8 bases from J, with 13 bases in between. The CDR3 runs to 13 residues. As DNA, the CDR3 is TGTGCCAGCAGCCGAGGACCAGACGATGAGCAGTTCTTC. Translation: CASSRGPDDEQFF.

In this sample, this clonotype turned up many times. V and J are TRBV7-9 and TRBJ2-3; D possibly matches TRBD1 or TRBD2 (6 bases each). Germline V gene sequence: CDR1 SEHNR, CDR2 FQNEAQ (reference sequence). The length of the CDR3 is 15 residues. Trimming shortened V by 2 bases and J by 1 base, and 10 bases separated the two germline ends. CDR3 nucleotide sequence: TGTGCCAGCAGCTTAAAGGGGGGCGGCACAGATACGCAGTATTTT. As protein: CASSLKGGGTDTQYF.

This clonotype was picked up one time. V usage is TRBV10-3 and J usage is TRBJ1-5; a possible D gene is TRBD1 (5 bases). Germline assignment: CDR1 ENHRY and CDR2 SYGVKD. Trimming removed 6 bases from V and 7 bases from J, with 13 bases in between. There are 13 residues in the CDR3. The CDR3 DNA is TGTGCCATCAGACGGGGGTTAGAACAGCCCCAGCATTTT. It specifies CAIRRGLEQPQHF.

The V and J genes are TRBV7-8 and TRBJ1-1; tentatively, D is TRBD1 (5 bases). Deletions cut 6 bases from V and 7 bases from J, with 15 bases between. The V gene's germline CDR1 is SGHVS and CDR2 FQNEAQ. The CDR3 is 13 residues long. The DNA for the CDR3 is TGTGCCAGCAGGGGGGGGACGGGTATTGAAGCTTTCTTT. It encodes CASRGGTGIEAFF.

This clonotype has ten or more counts. Here the CDR3 DNA reads TGTGCCAGCAGCTTAGATAACAATGAGCAGTTCTTC. It is translated as CASSLDNNEQFF. The V and J genes are TRBV7-2 and TRBJ2-1; D unresolved. V was clipped by 1 base and J by 5 bases, with 3 bases between them. This CDR3 comprises 12 residues. Germline CDR1 is SGHTA and CDR2 is FQGNSA.